The 22 T cell receptor beta chains in this list originate from one sample, sequenced in a study of cytomegalovirus exposure and HLA in healthy donors. The study ran its PCR with 60 Vbeta and 13 Jbeta primers. The table came from immunoSEQ multiplex PCR; TCRdb's copy has only in-frame clones and leaves some out. The sample yields 130,000 to 150,000 clones, around 81% seen once. The sequencing input was PBMCs. All receptors come from a male donor in good health and CMV-seronegative.

V and J are TRBV6-5 and TRBJ2-7; 7 bases fit TRBD2. This CDR3 has 14 amino acids. From germline, CDR1 is MNHEY and CDR2 SVGAGI. The V and J ends lost 7 bases and 0 bases, in that order; junction bases with no gene match: 6. In DNA, the CDR3 is TGTGCCAGCACTCGAGAGCGGGACTCCTACGAGCAGTACTTC. This translates into CASTRERDSYEQYF.

This clone has a single count. This chain uses TRBV27 with TRBJ2-7, with D maybe TRBD1 (6 bases). The CDR3 is 16 residues long. The germline V gene encodes CDR1 MNHEY and CDR2 SMNVEV (reference sequence). The V end lost 3 bases, the J end lost 0 bases, and 15 bases lay between the germline ends. CDR3 amino acids: CASSLFWTEPSYEQYF. DNA of the CDR3: TGTGCCAGCAGTTTGTTTTGGACAGAACCCTCCTACGAGCAGTACTTC.

A few counts support this clone. The V call is TRBV7-2, the J call TRBJ1-1; 8 bases align to TRBD1. The CDR3 contains 13 residues. The germline V gene encodes CDR1 SGHTA and CDR2 FQGNSA. With V trimmed by 4 bases and J by 3 bases, 1 base remained unmatched. CDR3 coding DNA: TGTGCCAGCAGCTCAGGGGGCCACACTGAAGCTTTCTTT. It specifies CASSSGGHTEAFF. The full variable domain, with the rest looked up from reference TRBV7-2 and TRBJ1-1, is GAGVSQSPSNKVTEKGKDVELRCDPISGHTALYWYRQSLGQGLEFLIYFQGNSAPDKSGLPSDRFSAERTGGSVSTLTIQRTQQEDSAVYLCASSSGGHTEAFFGQGTRLTVV.

A single count supports this clone. The V call is TRBV2, the J call TRBJ2-1, with 7 bases identical to TRBD1. The CDR3 loop spans 15 amino acids. Germline CDR1 SNHLY, CDR2 FYNNEI. Trimming at V came to 6 bases and at J to 5 bases, leaving 10 bases not matched to a gene. The CDR3 nucleotides are TGTGCCAGCAGGGTAGGGGGCCCTCTACACAATGAGCAGTTCTTC. It specifies CASRVGGPLHNEQFF.

In DNA form, the CDR3 reads TGTGCCAGCAGGGGACAAGTCCAAGAGACCCAGTACTTC. This encodes CASRGQVQETQYF. The rearrangement joins TRBV25-1 to TRBJ2-5, with a weak D call TRBD1 (6 bases). The CDR3 is 13 residues long. Germline V lookup: CDR1 MGHDK, CDR2 SYGVNS. V gave up 6 bases and J gave up 1 base, with 9 bases separating them. Full variable domain (remainder filled in from reference TRBV25-1 and TRBJ2-5): EADIYQTPRYLVIGTGKKITLECSQTMGHDKMYWYQQDPGMELHLIHYSYGVNSTEKGDLSSESTVSRIRTEHFPLTLESARPSHTSQYLCASRGQVQETQYFGPGTRLLVL.

The V and J genes are TRBV19 and TRBJ1-2; 7 bases are shared with TRBD1. This CDR3 region has 14 residues. The V gene end was trimmed by 5 bases and the J gene end by 7 bases; junction bases not matched to a gene: 10. The germline V gene encodes CDR1 LNHDA and CDR2 SQIVND (reference sequence). CDR3 nucleotides: TGTGCCAGTAGTCCGGGGACAGCCTGGACTGGCTACACCTTC. It specifies CASSPGTAWTGYTF.

J is TRBJ2-3 and V is TRBV5-4, with 10 bases identical to TRBD2. Germline V CDR1 and CDR2: SGHNT, YYREEE (reference sequence). This CDR3 is 15 amino acids long. Trimming took 4 bases from V and 5 from J; bases not matched to a gene: 7. The CDR3 DNA is TGTGCCAGCAGCCCAGCGGGGGGGCCTCAAGATACGCAGTATTTT. Protein: CASSPAGGPQDTQYF.

This clone has a single count. The gene calls are TRBV5-1 and TRBJ2-7; D is possibly TRBD2 (6 bases). V was cut by 6 bases and J by 1 base, with 11 bases left in between. Germline V gives CDR1 SGHRS, CDR2 YFSETQ. This CDR3 comprises 13 residues. Here the CDR3 DNA reads TGCGCCAGCACGAGCGGGCGATCCTACGAGCAGTACTTC. The encoded protein is CASTSGRSYEQYF. The whole variable domain, remainder taken from reference TRBV5-1 and TRBJ2-7, is KAGVTQTPRYLIKTRGQQVTLSCSPISGHRSVSWYQQTPGQGLQFLFEYFSETQRNKGNFPGRFSGRQFSNSRSEMNVSTLELGDSALYLCASTSGRSYEQYFGPGTRLTVT.

The chain has TRBV18 and TRBJ1-4, with a weak D call TRBD1 (5 bases). The V and J ends lost 6 bases and 8 bases respectively, with 16 bases between them. The CDR3 covers 14 residues. Germline V gene lookup returns CDR1 KGHSH and CDR2 LQKENI. The CDR3: CASSPRTWSEKLFF. As DNA, the CDR3 is TGTGCCAGCTCTCCCCGGACATGGAGCGAAAAACTGTTTTTT.

The chain uses TRBV10-3 and TRBJ2-5, with 14 bases matching TRBD2. CDR1 is ENHRY, CDR2 SYGVKD, per germline. This CDR3 is built from 18 residues. The ends lost 7 bases at V and 1 base at J; junction bases unmatched: 11. CDR3 coding DNA: TGTGCCATCAATAACAGGGGACTAGCGGGAGACTCCCAAGAGACCCAGTACTTC. This translates into CAINNRGLAGDSQETQYF.

This chain joins TRBV5-1 and TRBJ2-5; tentatively, D is TRBD2 (6 bases). Trimming removed 4 bases at V and 2 bases at J, with 15 bases between. The CDR3 covers 15 residues. Germline V gene lookup returns CDR1 SGHRS and CDR2 YFSETQ. Written as DNA, the CDR3 is TGCGCCAGCAGCCCCGGGGGTACAGCTCAAGAGACCCAGTACTTC. Translated, it gives CASSPGGTAQETQYF.

This sequence joins TRBV19 and TRBJ2-1; 8 bases map to TRBD2. The J segment lost 7 bases and the V segment lost 4 bases, leaving 9 bases of the junction unmatched. The germline V gene has CDR1 LNHDA and CDR2 SQIVND (reference sequence). The CDR3 has 15 amino acids. The CDR3 loop is CASSKSSGMVNEQFF. For the CDR3, the DNA is TGTGCCAGTAGTAAGAGTAGCGGGATGGTGAATGAGCAGTTCTTC.

The chain has TRBV6-6 and TRBJ2-3; 12 nucleotides line up with TRBD2. This CDR3 contains 16 residues. Trimming took 2 bases from V and 5 from J; bases not matched to a gene: 5. The V gene's germline CDR1 is MNHNY and CDR2 SVGAGI (reference sequence). In nucleotides, the CDR3 is TGTGCCAGCAGTTACATAAGACTAGCGGGGGAAGATACGCAGTATTTT. It codes for CASSYIRLAGEDTQYF.

In its sample, this clone was seen once. The J gene is TRBJ2-1, the V gene TRBV2; 9 bases fit TRBD1. V lost 3 bases and J lost 5; bases outside the gene matches: 5. The CDR3 totals 15 residues. Per the germline V gene, CDR1 is SNHLY and CDR2 is FYNNEI. CDR3 residues: CASSDAGQGNNEQFF. CDR3 coding DNA: TGTGCCAGCAGTGACGCGGGACAGGGAAACAATGAGCAGTTCTTC.

The chain carries TRBV7-2 and TRBJ2-5, with 9 bases matching TRBD1. CDR1 is SGHTA and CDR2 is FQGNSA in the germline V gene. The CDR3 contains 15 residues. J was trimmed by 2 bases and V by 2 bases; bases with no gene match: 3. CDR3 DNA sequence: TGTGCCAGCAGCTTATGGGACAGGGAGCAAGAGACCCAGTACTTC. This encodes CASSLWDREQETQYF.

V gene TRBV7-9 combines with J gene TRBJ2-5; 7 bases are a match to TRBD1. The germline V gene has CDR1 SEHNR and CDR2 FQNEAQ (reference sequence). The CDR3 consists of 17 residues. V shed 0 bases and J 2 bases; nucleotides not matched to a gene: 9. The CDR3 loop reads CASSLAAQGKVQETQYF. Here the CDR3 DNA reads TGTGCCAGCAGCTTAGCGGCACAGGGGAAGGTACAAGAGACCCAGTACTTC.

The CDR3 protein is CASKPQRTSNEKLFF. The CDR3, as DNA: TGTGCCAGCAAACCGCAACGAACATCCAATGAAAAACTGTTTTTT. The rearrangement links TRBV6-6 to TRBJ1-4; D not resolved. V was cut by 7 bases and J by 5 bases, with 17 bases left in between. CDR3 length: 15 residues. Germline V CDR1 and CDR2: MNHNY, SVGAGI (reference sequence).

The V and J genes are TRBV4-2 and TRBJ1-2; D possibly corresponds to TRBD1 (5 bases). Germline CDR1 LGHNA, CDR2 YNFKEQ. The CDR3 has 15 residues. V was clipped by 1 base and J by 1 base, with 10 bases between them. CDR3 sequence reads: CASSQATDLNYGYTF. The DNA for the CDR3 is TGTGCCAGCAGCCAAGCGACAGACCTTAACTATGGCTACACCTTC.

The V call is TRBV6-4, the J call TRBJ2-4; 12 nucleotides agree with TRBD2. Trimming at V came to 5 bases and at J to 6 bases, leaving 5 bases not matched to a gene. This CDR3 comprises 15 residues. CDR1 is MRHNA, CDR2 SNTAGT, per germline. CDR3 nucleotides: TGTGCCAGCAGTCCGACTAGCGGGAGTACAAACATTCAGTACTTC. Translating it yields CASSPTSGSTNIQYF.

The table lists this clone with a count of one. The chain couples TRBV30 to TRBJ1-2; 9 bases are shared with TRBD1. The CDR3 spans 14 residues. With 0 bases clipped from V and 5 bases from J, the junction kept 4 bases outside the gene matches. Germline CDR1 and CDR2: GTSNPN and SVGIG (reference sequence). In DNA form, the CDR3 reads TGTGCCTGGAGTGTCATCGGGACAGGGTATGGCTACACCTTC. It translates to CAWSVIGTGYGYTF.

This chain links TRBV5-1 with TRBJ2-5; 7 bases are a match to TRBD2. CDR1 SGHRS and CDR2 YFSETQ come from the germline V gene. J gave up 5 bases and V 4 bases, and 5 bases lay outside the gene matches. This CDR3 comprises 13 residues. CDR3 amino acids: CASSPREGETQYF. In nucleotides, the CDR3 is TGCGCCAGCAGCCCAAGGGAGGGGGAGACCCAGTACTTC.

The chain is built from TRBV15 and TRBJ1-2; D is undetermined. V was trimmed by 4 bases and J by 0 bases, leaving 6 bases between them. The germline gives CDR1 LNHNV, CDR2 YYDKDF (reference sequence). This CDR3 comprises 13 residues. CDR3 nucleotides: TGTGCCACCAGCACCCAAACTAACTATGGCTACACCTTC. It is translated as CATSTQTNYGYTF. Together with reference TRBV15 and TRBJ1-2, the CDR3 gives the full variable domain: DAMVIQNPRYQVTQFGKPVTLSCSQTLNHNVMYWYQQKSSQAPKLLFHYYDKDFNNEADTPDNFQSRRPNTSFCFLDIRSPGLGDTAMYLCATSTQTNYGYTFGSGTRLTVV.